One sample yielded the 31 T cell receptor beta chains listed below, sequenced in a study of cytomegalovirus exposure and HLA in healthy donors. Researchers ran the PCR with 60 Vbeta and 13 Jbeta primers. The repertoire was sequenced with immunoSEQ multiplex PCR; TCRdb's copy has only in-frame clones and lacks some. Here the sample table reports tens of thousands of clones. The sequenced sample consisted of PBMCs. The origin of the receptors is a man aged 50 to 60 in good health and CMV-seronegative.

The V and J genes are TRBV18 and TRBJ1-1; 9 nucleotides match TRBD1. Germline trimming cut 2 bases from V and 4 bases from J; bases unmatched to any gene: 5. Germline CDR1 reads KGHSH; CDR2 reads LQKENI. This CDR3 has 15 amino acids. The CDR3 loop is CASSPYDRGVTEAFF. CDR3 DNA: TGTGCCAGCTCACCATATGACAGGGGGGTCACTGAAGCTTTCTTT.

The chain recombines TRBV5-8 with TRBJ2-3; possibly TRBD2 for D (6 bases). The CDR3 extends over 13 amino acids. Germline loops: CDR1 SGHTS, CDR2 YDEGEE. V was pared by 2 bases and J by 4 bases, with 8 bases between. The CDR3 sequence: CASSFPGADTQYF. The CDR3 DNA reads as TGTGCCAGCAGCTTTCCGGGGGCAGATACGCAGTATTTT.

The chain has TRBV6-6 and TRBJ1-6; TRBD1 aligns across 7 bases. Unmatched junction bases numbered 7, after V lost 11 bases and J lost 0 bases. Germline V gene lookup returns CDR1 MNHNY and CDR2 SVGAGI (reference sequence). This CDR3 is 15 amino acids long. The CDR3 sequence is CAGWDSSSYNSPLHF. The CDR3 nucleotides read TGTGCCGGTTGGGACAGCTCCTCCTATAATTCACCCCTCCACTTT.

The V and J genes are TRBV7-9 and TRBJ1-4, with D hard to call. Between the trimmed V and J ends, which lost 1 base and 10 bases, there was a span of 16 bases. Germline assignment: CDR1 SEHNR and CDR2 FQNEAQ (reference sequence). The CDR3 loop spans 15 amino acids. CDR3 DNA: TGTGCCAGCAGCTTAGAGTACACCCAACCCCCAAAACTGTTTTTT. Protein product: CASSLEYTQPPKLFF.

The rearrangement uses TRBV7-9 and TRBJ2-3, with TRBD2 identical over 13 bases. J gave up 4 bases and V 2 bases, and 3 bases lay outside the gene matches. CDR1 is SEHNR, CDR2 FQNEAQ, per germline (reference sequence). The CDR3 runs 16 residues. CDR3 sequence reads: CASSLTSGGAADTQYF. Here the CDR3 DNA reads TGTGCCAGCAGCTTAACTAGCGGGGGGGCTGCAGATACGCAGTATTTT.

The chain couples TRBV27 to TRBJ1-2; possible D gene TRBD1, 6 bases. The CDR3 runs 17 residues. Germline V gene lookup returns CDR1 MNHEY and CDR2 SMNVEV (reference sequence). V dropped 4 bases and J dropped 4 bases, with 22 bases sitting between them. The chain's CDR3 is CASSSQGLMVTTYGYTF. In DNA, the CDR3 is TGTGCCAGCAGTTCACAGGGTCTTATGGTTACTACCTATGGCTACACCTTC.

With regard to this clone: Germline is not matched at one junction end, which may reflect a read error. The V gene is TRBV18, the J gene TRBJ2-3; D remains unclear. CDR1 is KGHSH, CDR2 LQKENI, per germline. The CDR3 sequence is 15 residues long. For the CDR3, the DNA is TGTGCCAGCTCACCACAAGAGATTAGCAGAGATACGCAGTATTTT. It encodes CASSPQEISRDTQYF. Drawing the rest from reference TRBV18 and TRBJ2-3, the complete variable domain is NAGVMQNPRHLVRRRGQEARLRCSPMKGHSHVYWYRQLPEEGLKFMVYLQKENIIDESGMPKERFSAEFPKEGPSILRIQQVVRGDSAAYFCASSPQEISRDTQYFGPGTRLTVL.

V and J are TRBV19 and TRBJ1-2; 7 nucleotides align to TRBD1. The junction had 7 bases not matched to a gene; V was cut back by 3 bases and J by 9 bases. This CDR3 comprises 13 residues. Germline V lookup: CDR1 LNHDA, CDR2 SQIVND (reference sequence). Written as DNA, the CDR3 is TGTGCCAGTAGTATTGTCGGGACAGAGAGCTACACCTTC. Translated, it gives CASSIVGTESYTF.

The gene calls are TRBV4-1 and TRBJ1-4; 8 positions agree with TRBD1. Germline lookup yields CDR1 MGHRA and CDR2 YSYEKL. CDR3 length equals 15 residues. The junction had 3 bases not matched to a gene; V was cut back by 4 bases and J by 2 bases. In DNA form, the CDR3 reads TGCGCCAGCAGCCCTGACAGGGGTACTAATGAAAAACTGTTTTTT. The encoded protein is CASSPDRGTNEKLFF.

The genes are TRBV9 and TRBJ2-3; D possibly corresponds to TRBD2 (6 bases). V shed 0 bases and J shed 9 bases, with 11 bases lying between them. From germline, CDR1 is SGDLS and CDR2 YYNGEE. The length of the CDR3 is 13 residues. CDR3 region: CASSVGTAGTQYF. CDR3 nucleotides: TGTGCCAGCAGCGTAGGCACCGCGGGGACGCAGTATTTT.

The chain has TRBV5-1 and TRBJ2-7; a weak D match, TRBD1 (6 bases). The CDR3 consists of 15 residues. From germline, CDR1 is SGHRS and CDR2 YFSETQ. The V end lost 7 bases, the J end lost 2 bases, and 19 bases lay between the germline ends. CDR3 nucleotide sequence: TGCGCCAGCGGGGTACAGGGTGTTGGCGCCTACGAGCAGTACTTC. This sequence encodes CASGVQGVGAYEQYF.

The CDR3 DNA reads as TGTGCCACCGAAGCAGGATTCCGAAACTATGGCTACACCTTC. Protein product: CATEAGFRNYGYTF. V is TRBV19 and J is TRBJ1-2; D is unclear. V lost 10 bases to trimming and J lost 2 bases, with 17 bases between them. Germline CDR1 is LNHDA and CDR2 is SQIVND (reference sequence). The CDR3 spans 14 residues.

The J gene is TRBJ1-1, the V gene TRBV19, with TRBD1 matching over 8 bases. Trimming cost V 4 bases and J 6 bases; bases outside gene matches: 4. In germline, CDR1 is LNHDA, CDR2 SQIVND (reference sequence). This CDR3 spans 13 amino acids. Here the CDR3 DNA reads TGTGCCAGTAGTACTGGACAGGGCGCTGAAGCTTTCTTT. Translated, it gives CASSTGQGAEAFF. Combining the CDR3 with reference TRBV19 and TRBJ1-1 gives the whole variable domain DGGITQSPKYLFRKEGQNVTLSCEQNLNHDAMYWYRQDPGQGLRLIYYSQIVNDFQKGDIAEGYSVSREKKESFPLTVTSAQKNPTAFYLCASSTGQGAEAFFGQGTRLTVV.

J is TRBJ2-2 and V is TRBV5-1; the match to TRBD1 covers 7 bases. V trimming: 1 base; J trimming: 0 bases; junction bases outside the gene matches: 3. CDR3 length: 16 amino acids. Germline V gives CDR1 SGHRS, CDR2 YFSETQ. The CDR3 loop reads CASSLLGGANTGELFF. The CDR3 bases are TGCGCCAGCAGCTTGTTAGGGGGCGCGAACACCGGGGAGCTGTTTTTT.

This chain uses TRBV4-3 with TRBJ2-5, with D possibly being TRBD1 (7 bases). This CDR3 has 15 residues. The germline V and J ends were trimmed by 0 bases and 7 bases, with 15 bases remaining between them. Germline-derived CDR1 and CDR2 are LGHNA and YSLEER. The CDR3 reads CASSQDAGQSRTQYF. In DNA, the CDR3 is TGCGCCAGCAGCCAAGATGCGGGACAGTCCCGGACCCAGTACTTC.

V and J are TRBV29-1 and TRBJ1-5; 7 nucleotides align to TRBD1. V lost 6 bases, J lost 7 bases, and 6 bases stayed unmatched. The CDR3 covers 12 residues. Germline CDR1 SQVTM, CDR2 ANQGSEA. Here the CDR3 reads CSVGDSFQPQHF. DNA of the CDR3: TGCAGCGTCGGGGACAGTTTCCAGCCCCAGCATTTT.

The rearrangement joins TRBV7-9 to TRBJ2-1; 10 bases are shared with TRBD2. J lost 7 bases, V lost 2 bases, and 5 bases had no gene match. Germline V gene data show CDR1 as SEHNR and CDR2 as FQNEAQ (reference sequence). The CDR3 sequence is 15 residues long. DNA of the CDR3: TGTGCCAGCAGCTTATTGGGACTAGCGACGAATGAGCAGTTCTTC. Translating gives CASSLLGLATNEQFF.

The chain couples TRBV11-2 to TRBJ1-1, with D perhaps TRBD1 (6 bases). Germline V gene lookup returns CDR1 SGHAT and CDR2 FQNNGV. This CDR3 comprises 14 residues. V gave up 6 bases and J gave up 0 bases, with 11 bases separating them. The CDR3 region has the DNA TGTGCCAGCAGACAACAGGGACTGAACACTGAAGCTTTCTTT. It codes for CASRQQGLNTEAFF.

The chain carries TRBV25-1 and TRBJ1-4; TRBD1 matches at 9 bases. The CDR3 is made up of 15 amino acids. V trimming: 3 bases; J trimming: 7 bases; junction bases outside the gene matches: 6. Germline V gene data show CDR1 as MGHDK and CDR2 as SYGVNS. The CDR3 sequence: CASSDAGQGSEKLFF. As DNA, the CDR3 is TGTGCCAGCAGTGATGCGGGACAGGGTAGTGAAAAACTGTTTTTT.

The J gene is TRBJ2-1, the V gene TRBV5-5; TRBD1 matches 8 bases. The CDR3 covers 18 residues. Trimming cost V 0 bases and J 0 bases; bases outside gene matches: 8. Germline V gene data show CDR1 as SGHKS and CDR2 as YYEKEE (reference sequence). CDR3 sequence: CASSLGQGAPFSYNEQFF. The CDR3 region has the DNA TGTGCCAGCAGCTTGGGGCAGGGGGCCCCCTTCTCCTACAATGAGCAGTTCTTC. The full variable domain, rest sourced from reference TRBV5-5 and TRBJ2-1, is DAGVTQSPTHLIKTRGQQVTLRCSPISGHKSVSWYQQVLGQGPQFIFQYYEKEERGRGNFPDRFSARQFPNYSSELNVNALLLGDSALYLCASSLGQGAPFSYNEQFFGPGTRLTVL.

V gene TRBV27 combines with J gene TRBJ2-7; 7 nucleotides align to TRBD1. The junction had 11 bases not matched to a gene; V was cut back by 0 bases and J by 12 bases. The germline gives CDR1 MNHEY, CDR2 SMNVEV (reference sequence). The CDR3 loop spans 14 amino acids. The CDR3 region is CASSLSIQGPTWYF. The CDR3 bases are TGTGCCAGCAGTTTATCGATACAGGGGCCTACTTGGTACTTC.

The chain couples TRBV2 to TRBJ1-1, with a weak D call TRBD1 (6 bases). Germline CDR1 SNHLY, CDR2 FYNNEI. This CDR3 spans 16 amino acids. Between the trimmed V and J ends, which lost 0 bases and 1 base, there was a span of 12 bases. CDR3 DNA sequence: TGTGCCAGCAGTGAAGCGAGGGGGAGACGGAACACTGAAGCTTTCTTT. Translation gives CASSEARGRRNTEAFF. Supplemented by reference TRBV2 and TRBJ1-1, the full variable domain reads EPEVTQTPSHQVTQMGQEVILRCVPISNHLYFYWYRQILGQKVEFLVSFYNNEISEKSEIFDDQFSVERPDGSNFTLKIRSTKLEDSAMYFCASSEARGRRNTEAFFGQGTRLTVV.

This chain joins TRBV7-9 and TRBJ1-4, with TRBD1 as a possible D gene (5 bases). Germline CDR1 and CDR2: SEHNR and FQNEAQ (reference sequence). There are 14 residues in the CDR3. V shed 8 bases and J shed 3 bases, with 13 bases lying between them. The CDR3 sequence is CASQRGSSNEKLFF. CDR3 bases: TGTGCCAGCCAAAGGGGCAGTTCTAATGAAAAACTGTTTTTT. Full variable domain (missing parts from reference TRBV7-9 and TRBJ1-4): DTGVSQNPRHKITKRGQNVTFRCDPISEHNRLYWYRQTLGQGPEFLTYFQNEAQLEKSRLLSDRFSAERPKGSFSTLEIQRTEQGDSAMYLCASQRGSSNEKLFFGSGTQLSVL.

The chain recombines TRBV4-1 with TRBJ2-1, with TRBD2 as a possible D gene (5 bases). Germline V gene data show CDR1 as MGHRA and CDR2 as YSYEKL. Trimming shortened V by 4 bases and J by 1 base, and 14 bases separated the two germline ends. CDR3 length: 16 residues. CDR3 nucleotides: TGCGCCAGCAGCCCTAGCTCAGCGAGTTCCTACAATGAGCAGTTCTTC. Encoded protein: CASSPSSASSYNEQFF.

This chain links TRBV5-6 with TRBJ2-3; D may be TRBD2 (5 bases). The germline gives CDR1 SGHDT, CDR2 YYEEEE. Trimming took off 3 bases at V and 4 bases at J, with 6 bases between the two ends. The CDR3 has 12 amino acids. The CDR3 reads CASSSSSDTQYF. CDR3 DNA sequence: TGTGCCAGCAGCTCTAGCTCAGATACGCAGTATTTT. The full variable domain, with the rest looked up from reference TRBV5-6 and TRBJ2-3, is DAGVTQSPTHLIKTRGQQVTLRCSPKSGHDTVSWYQQALGQGPQFIFQYYEEEERQRGNFPDRFSGHQFPNYSSELNVNALLLGDSALYLCASSSSSDTQYFGPGTRLTVL.

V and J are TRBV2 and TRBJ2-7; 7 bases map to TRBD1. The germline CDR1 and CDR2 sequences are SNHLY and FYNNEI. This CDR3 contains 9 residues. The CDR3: CASAPGQKV. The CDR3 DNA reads TGTGCCAGCGCGCCGGGACAGAAAGTC.

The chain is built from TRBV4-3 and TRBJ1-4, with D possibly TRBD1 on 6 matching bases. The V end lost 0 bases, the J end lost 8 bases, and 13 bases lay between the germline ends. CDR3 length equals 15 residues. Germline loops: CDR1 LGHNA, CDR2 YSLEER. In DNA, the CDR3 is TGCGCCAGCAGCCAAGAAGACAGGTCCCGGGAAAAACTGTTTTTT. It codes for CASSQEDRSREKLFF.

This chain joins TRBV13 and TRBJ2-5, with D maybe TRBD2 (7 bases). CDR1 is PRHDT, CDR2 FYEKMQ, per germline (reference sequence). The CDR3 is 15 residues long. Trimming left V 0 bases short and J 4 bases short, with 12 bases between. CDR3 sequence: CASSLGGGPRETQYF. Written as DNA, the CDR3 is TGTGCCAGCAGCTTAGGGGGGGGGCCTCGAGAGACCCAGTACTTC.

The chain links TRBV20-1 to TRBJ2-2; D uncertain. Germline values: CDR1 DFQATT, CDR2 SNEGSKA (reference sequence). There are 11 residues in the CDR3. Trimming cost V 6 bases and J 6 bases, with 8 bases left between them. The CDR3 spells CSANPAGELFF. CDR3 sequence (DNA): TGCAGTGCCAACCCGGCCGGGGAGCTGTTTTTT.

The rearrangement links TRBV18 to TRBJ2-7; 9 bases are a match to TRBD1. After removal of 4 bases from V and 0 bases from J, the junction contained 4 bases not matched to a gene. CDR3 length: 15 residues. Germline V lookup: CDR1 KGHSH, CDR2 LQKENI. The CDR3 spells CASSLGQGSSYEQYF. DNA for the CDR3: TGTGCCAGCTCACTGGGACAGGGCTCCTCCTACGAGCAGTACTTC.

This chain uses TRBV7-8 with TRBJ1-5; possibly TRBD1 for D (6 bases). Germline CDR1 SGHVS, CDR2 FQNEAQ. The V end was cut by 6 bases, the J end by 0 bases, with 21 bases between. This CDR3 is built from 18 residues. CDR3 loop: CASRLRFQGTYSNQPQHF. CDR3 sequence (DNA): TGTGCCAGCAGACTTAGGTTCCAGGGGACGTATAGCAATCAGCCCCAGCATTTT. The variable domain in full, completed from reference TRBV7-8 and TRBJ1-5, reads GAGVSQSPRYKVAKRGQDVALRCDPISGHVSLFWYQQALGQGPEFLTYFQNEAQLDKSGLPSDRFFAERPEGSVSTLKIQRTQQEDSAVYLCASRLRFQGTYSNQPQHFGDGTRLSIL.